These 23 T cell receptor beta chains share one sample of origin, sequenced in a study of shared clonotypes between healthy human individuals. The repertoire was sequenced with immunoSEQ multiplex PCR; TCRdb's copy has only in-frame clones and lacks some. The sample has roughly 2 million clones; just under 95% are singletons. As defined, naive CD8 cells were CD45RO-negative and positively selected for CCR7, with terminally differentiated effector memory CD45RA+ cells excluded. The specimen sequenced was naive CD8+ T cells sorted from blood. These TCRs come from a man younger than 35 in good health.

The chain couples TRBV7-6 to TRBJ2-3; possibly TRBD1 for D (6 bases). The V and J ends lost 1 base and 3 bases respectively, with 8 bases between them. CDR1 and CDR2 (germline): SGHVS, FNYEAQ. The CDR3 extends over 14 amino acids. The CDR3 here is CASSLGTGTDTQYF. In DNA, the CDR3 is TGTGCCAGCAGCTTAGGAACAGGGACAGATACGCAGTATTTT.

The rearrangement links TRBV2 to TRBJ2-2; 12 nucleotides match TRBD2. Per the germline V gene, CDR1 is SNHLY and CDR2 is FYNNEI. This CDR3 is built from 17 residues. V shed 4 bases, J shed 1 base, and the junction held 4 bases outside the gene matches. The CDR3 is CASSVPSGGVNTGELFF. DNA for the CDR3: TGTGCCAGCAGTGTCCCTAGCGGGGGGGTGAACACCGGGGAGCTGTTTTTT.

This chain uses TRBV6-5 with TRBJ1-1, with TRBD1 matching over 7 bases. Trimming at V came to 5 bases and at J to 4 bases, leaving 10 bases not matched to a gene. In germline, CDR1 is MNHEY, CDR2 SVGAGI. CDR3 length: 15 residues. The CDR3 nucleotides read TGTGCCAGCAGTCCGTACCGGGACAGCGCCACTGAAGCTTTCTTT. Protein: CASSPYRDSATEAFF.

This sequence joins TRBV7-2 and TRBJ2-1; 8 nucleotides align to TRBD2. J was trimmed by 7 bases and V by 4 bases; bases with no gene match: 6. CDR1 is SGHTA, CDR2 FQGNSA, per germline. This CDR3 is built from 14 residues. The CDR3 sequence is CASSSTGGLNEQFF. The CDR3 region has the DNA TGTGCCAGCAGCTCAACGGGAGGGTTAAATGAGCAGTTCTTC.

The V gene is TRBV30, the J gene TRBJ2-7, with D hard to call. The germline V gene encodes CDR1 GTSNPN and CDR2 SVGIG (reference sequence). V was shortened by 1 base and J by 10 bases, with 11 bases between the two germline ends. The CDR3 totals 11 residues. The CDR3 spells CAWSGGVRQYF. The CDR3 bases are TGTGCCTGGAGTGGAGGAGTCAGACAGTACTTC.

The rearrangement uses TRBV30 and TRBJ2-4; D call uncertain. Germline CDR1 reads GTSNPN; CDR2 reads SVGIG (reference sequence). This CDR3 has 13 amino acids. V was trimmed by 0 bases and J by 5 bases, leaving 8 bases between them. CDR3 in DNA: TGTGCCTGGAGTGTAACTCCCCAAAACATTCAGTACTTC. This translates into CAWSVTPQNIQYF.

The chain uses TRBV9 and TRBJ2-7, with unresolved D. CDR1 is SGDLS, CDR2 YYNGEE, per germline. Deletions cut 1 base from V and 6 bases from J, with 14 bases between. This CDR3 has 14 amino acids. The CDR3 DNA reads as TGTGCCAGCAGCGTATACCCAGCACTGGTCGAGCAGTACTTC. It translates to CASSVYPALVEQYF.

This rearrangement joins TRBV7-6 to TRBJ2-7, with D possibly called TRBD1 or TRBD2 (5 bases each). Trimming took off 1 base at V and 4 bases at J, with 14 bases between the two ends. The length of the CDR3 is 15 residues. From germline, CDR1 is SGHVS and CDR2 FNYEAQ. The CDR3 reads CASSLEGFGGYEQYF. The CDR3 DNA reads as TGTGCCAGCAGCTTAGAGGGCTTTGGGGGTTACGAGCAGTACTTC.

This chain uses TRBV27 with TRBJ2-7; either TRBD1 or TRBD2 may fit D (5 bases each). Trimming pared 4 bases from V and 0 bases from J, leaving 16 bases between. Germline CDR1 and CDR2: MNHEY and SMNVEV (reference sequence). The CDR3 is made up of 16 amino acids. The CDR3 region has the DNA TGTGCCAGCAGTTCAAACACGGGACGCCGCTCCTACGAGCAGTACTTC. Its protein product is CASSSNTGRRSYEQYF.

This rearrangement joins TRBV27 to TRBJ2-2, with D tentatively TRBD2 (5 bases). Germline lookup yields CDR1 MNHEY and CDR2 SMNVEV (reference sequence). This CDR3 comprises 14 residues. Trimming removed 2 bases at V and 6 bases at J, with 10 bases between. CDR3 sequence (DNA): TGTGCCAGCAGTTTAATGGGGAGTCCCGGGGAGCTGTTTTTT. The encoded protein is CASSLMGSPGELFF.

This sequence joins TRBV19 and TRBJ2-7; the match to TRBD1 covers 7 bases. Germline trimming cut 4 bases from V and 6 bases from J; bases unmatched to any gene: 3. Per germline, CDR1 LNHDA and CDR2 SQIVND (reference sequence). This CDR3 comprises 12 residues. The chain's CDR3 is CASSTGGVEQYF. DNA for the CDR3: TGTGCCAGTAGTACAGGGGGAGTCGAGCAGTACTTC.

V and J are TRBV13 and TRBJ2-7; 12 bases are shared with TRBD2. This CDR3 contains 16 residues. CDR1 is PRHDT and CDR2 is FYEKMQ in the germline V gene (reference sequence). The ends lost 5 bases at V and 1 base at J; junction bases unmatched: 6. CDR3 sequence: CASSPLGTSGSYEQYF. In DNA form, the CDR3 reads TGTGCCAGCAGCCCGTTGGGGACTAGCGGGTCCTACGAGCAGTACTTC.

The CDR3 is CASSHSYEQYF. The CDR3 DNA reads TGTGCCAGTAGTCATTCCTACGAGCAGTACTTC. V gene TRBV19 combines with J gene TRBJ2-7; no reliable D call. V lost 5 bases to trimming and J lost 1 base, with 3 bases between them. Germline V gives CDR1 LNHDA, CDR2 SQIVND (reference sequence). There are 11 residues in the CDR3.

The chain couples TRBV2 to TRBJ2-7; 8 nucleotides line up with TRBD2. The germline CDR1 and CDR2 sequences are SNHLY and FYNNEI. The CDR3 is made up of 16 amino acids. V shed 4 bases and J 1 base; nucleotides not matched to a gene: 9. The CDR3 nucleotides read TGTGCCAGCAGTGTGTCGGAGGTAGCGGGATCCTACGAGCAGTACTTC. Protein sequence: CASSVSEVAGSYEQYF. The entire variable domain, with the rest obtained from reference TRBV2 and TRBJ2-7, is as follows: EPEVTQTPSHQVTQMGQEVILRCVPISNHLYFYWYRQILGQKVEFLVSFYNNEISEKSEIFDDQFSVERPDGSNFTLKIRSTKLEDSAMYFCASSVSEVAGSYEQYFGPGTRLTVT.

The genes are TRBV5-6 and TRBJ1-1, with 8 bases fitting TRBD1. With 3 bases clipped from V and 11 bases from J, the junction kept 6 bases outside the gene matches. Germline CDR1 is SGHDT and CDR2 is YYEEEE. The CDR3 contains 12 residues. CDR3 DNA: TGTGCCAGCAGCTCGGACAGGGTGGGGGCTTTCTTT. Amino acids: CASSSDRVGAFF.

CDR3 protein: CASSPGLAGGPQTQYF. As DNA, the CDR3 is TGTGCCAGCAGCCCAGGACTAGCGGGGGGGCCCCAGACCCAGTACTTC. The chain couples TRBV7-8 to TRBJ2-5; 15 positions agree with TRBD2. Germline values: CDR1 SGHVS, CDR2 FQNEAQ. The junction had 7 bases not matched to a gene; V was cut back by 5 bases and J by 6 bases. The CDR3 has 16 residues.

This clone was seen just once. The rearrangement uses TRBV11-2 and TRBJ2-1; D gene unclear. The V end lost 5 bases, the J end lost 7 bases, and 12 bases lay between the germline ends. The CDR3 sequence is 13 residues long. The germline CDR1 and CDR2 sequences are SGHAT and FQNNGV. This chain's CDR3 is CASSPGALNEQFF. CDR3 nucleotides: TGTGCCAGCAGCCCGGGCGCGTTAAATGAGCAGTTCTTC.

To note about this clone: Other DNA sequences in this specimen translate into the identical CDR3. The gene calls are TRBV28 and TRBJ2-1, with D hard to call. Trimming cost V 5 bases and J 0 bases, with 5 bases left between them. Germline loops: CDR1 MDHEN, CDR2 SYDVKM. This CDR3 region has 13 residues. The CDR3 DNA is TGTGCCAGCAGTCTAAGCTCCTACAATGAGCAGTTCTTC. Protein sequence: CASSLSSYNEQFF.

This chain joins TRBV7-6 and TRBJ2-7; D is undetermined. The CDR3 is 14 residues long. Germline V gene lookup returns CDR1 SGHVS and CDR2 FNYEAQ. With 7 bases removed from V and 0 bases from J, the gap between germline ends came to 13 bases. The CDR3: CASITRKSSYEQYF. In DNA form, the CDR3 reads TGTGCCAGCATCACACGCAAGAGCTCCTACGAGCAGTACTTC.

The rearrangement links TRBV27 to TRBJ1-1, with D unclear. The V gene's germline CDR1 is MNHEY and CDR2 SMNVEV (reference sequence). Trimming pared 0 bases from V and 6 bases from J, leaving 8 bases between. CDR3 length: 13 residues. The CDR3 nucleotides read TGTGCCAGCAGTTTATCGAATACAGCTGAAGCTTTCTTT. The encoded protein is CASSLSNTAEAFF.

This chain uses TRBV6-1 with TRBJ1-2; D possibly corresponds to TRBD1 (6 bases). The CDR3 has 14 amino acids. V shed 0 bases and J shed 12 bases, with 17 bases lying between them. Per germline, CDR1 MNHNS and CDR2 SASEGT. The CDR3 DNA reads TGTGCCAGCAGTGAAGCGGGAACAGGGCGGATTCACACCTTC. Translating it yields CASSEAGTGRIHTF.

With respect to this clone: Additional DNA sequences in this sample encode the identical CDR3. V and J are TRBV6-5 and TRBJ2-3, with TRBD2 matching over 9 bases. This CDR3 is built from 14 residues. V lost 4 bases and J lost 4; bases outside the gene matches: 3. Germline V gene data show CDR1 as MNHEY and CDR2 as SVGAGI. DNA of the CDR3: TGTGCCAGCAGTTCAGGACTAGCGCCAGATACGCAGTATTTT. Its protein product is CASSSGLAPDTQYF.

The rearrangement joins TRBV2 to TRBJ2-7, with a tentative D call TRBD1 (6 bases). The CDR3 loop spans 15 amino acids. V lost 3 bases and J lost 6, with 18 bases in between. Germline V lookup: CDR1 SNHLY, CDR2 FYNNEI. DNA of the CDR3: TGTGCCAGCAGTGAGGTATTTGGGGCACAGGGCGAGCAGTACTTC. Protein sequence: CASSEVFGAQGEQYF.